The 32 T cell receptor beta chains below all came from one sample that was sequenced in a study of T cell repertoires in cytomegalovirus infection. Antigens for these TCRs are unknown. A single record per CDR3 protein comes from TCRdb applying MiXCR to the reads. The repertoire includes about 340,000 distinct CDR3 sequences, about 28% of them detected once, and 20% sits in the top ten. The material was cultured PBMCs, obtained from culture after CMV antigen stimulation. The receptors here all came from a human donor in good health (CMV status not recorded). Some clones in this sample may be carry-over from other donors' samples.

As concerns this clonotype: One end of the junction does not line up with germline, which may come from a read error. V and J are TRBV29-1 and TRBJ2-1; TRBD2 matches 10 bases. Germline loops: CDR1 SQVTM, CDR2 ANQGSEA. CDR3 length equals 15 residues. CDR3 nucleotides: TGCAGCGTCGAAGGACTAGCGGCTAATTACAATGAGCAGTTCTTC. Amino acid sequence: CSVEGLAANYNEQFF.

The chain combines TRBV7-6 with TRBJ2-7; 9 bases fit TRBD1. The ends lost 5 bases at V and 1 base at J; junction bases unmatched: 6. This CDR3 region has 15 residues. Germline values: CDR1 SGHVS, CDR2 FNYEAQ. The CDR3 DNA sequence: TGTGCCAGCAGCCCCGACAGGGGGTCTTCCTACGAGCAGTACTTC. Amino acids: CASSPDRGSSYEQYF.

The chain couples TRBV7-6 to TRBJ2-1, with TRBD2 as a possible D gene (6 bases). Germline values: CDR1 SGHVS, CDR2 FNYEAQ. With 1 base removed from V and 6 bases from J, the gap between germline ends came to 16 bases. This CDR3 is built from 16 residues. This chain's CDR3 is CASSLEGGASPNEQFF. Here the CDR3 DNA reads TGTGCCAGCAGCTTAGAGGGAGGAGCGTCCCCCAATGAGCAGTTCTTC.

Remarks on this clonotype: The missing conserved phenylalanine or tryptophan at the end of this CDR3 makes a read error likely. The chain combines TRBV7-2 with TRBJ1-2; D is perhaps TRBD1 (6 bases). This CDR3 comprises 13 residues. Trimming cost V 5 bases and J 2 bases, with 9 bases left between them. Germline assignment: CDR1 SGHTA and CDR2 FQGNSA. The CDR3 is CASSPRGNYGYTL. The CDR3 DNA follows: TGTGCCAGCAGCCCTAGGGGGAACTATGGCTACACCCTC.

The table lists this clonotype with a count of one. The chain joins TRBV15 to TRBJ2-4; D not certain. Trimming left V 5 bases short and J 5 bases short, with 16 bases between. CDR3 size: 15 residues. The germline CDR1 and CDR2 sequences are LNHNV and YYDKDF (reference sequence). CDR3 region: CATSSRAGQENIQYF. The CDR3 bases are TGTGCCACCAGCTCCCGGGCCGGTCAGGAAAACATTCAGTACTTC.

This clonotype appeared many times. The gene calls are TRBV7-8 and TRBJ2-3; D is unclear. V was trimmed by 1 base and J by 5 bases, leaving 13 bases between them. Germline V CDR1 and CDR2: SGHVS, FQNEAQ. The CDR3 is made up of 15 amino acids. The CDR3 is CASSLDGGPRDTQYF. CDR3 in DNA: TGTGCCAGCAGCTTAGATGGTGGGCCAAGAGATACGCAGTATTTT. The variable domain in full, completed from reference TRBV7-8 and TRBJ2-3, reads GAGVSQSPRYKVAKRGQDVALRCDPISGHVSLFWYQQALGQGPEFLTYFQNEAQLDKSGLPSDRFFAERPEGSVSTLKIQRTQQEDSAVYLCASSLDGGPRDTQYFGPGTRLTVL.

This chain connects TRBV7-2 to TRBJ1-6, with D unclear. With 2 bases removed from V and 10 bases from J, the gap between germline ends came to 12 bases. Germline CDR1 SGHTA, CDR2 FQGNSA. This CDR3 has 14 residues. CDR3 in amino acids: CASSLKTPRSPLHF. The DNA of the CDR3 is TGTGCCAGCAGCTTAAAAACGCCGCGATCACCCCTCCACTTT.

The chain has TRBV19 and TRBJ1-5; D is ambiguous. This CDR3 has 15 residues. V dropped 3 bases and J dropped 3 bases, with 12 bases sitting between them. Germline CDR1 is LNHDA and CDR2 is SQIVND (reference sequence). The CDR3 DNA reads as TGTGCCAGTAGTATTGTTGTGGGGTTCAATCAGCCCCAGCATTTT. Translating it yields CASSIVVGFNQPQHF.

This CDR3 reads CSARKRRGETQYF. The CDR3 DNA is TGCAGTGCCCGAAAAAGACGGGGAGAGACCCAGTACTTC. The V and J genes are TRBV20-1 and TRBJ2-5, with a tentative D call TRBD2 (5 bases). This CDR3 contains 13 residues. Germline V CDR1 and CDR2: DFQATT, SNEGSKA (reference sequence). V shed 6 bases and J shed 4 bases, with 15 bases lying between them.

This clonotype was seen only a few times. The rearrangement links TRBV4-1 to TRBJ2-2; 8 bases fit TRBD2. This CDR3 spans 15 amino acids. J lost 3 bases, V lost 8 bases, and 8 bases had no gene match. Germline V CDR1 and CDR2: MGHRA, YSYEKL. The CDR3 nucleotides read TGCGCCAGCGGGTATAGCGGGGCGGACACCGGGGAGCTGTTTTTT. Translating gives CASGYSGADTGELFF.

A few counts support this clonotype. The chain is built from TRBV2 and TRBJ1-5; 7 bases match TRBD1. Looked up from germline, CDR1 is SNHLY and CDR2 is FYNNEI. The CDR3 extends over 15 amino acids. The junction had 12 bases not matched to a gene; V was cut back by 6 bases and J by 7 bases. CDR3 amino acids: CASRITRTGGQPQHF. The CDR3 bases are TGTGCCAGCAGAATCACCAGGACAGGAGGGCAGCCCCAGCATTTT. Supplemented by reference TRBV2 and TRBJ1-5, the full variable domain reads EPEVTQTPSHQVTQMGQEVILRCVPISNHLYFYWYRQILGQKVEFLVSFYNNEISEKSEIFDDQFSVERPDGSNFTLKIRSTKLEDSAMYFCASRITRTGGQPQHFGDGTRLSIL.

The genes are TRBV11-2 and TRBJ2-7; 11 bases are shared with TRBD1. This CDR3 comprises 15 residues. CDR1 and CDR2 (germline): SGHAT, FQNNGV. Trimming removed 6 bases from V and 3 bases from J; junction bases left unmatched: 7. This chain's CDR3 is CASRRDRGILYEQYF. CDR3 bases: TGTGCCAGCAGACGGGACAGGGGGATTCTCTACGAGCAGTACTTC.

The chain employs TRBV6-1 and TRBJ2-3; 8 bases agree with TRBD1. Germline V gives CDR1 MNHNS, CDR2 SASEGT. The CDR3 covers 18 residues. The J segment lost 1 base and the V segment lost 5 bases, leaving 14 bases of the junction unmatched. CDR3 protein: CASSYPKDRAKRTDTQYF. CDR3 coding DNA: TGTGCCAGCAGTTACCCAAAGGACAGGGCGAAACGCACAGATACGCAGTATTTT.

The chain couples TRBV10-3 to TRBJ1-4, with 7 bases lining up with TRBD1. The CDR3 has 16 residues. After removal of 3 bases from V and 8 bases from J, the junction contained 12 bases not matched to a gene. CDR1 is ENHRY and CDR2 is SYGVKD in the germline V gene. The CDR3 spells CAISDPKWDRNEKLFF. CDR3 coding DNA: TGTGCCATCAGTGACCCCAAGTGGGACAGAAACGAAAAACTGTTTTTT.

The V and J genes are TRBV6-1 and TRBJ1-2; 7 nucleotides agree with TRBD1. In germline, CDR1 is MNHNS, CDR2 SASEGT. With V trimmed by 0 bases and J by 5 bases, 3 bases remained unmatched. The CDR3 has 14 amino acids. CDR3 nucleotides: TGTGCCAGCAGTGAAGCGGGGACAGCTTATGGCTACACCTTC. Protein product: CASSEAGTAYGYTF.

The chain links TRBV30 to TRBJ1-4; D might be TRBD1 (6 bases). Trimming cost V 2 bases and J 8 bases, with 12 bases left between them. Germline CDR1 is GTSNPN and CDR2 is SVGIG (reference sequence). The CDR3 is made up of 13 amino acids. Here the CDR3 reads CAWSMGGREKLFF. DNA of the CDR3: TGTGCCTGGAGTATGGGGGGCAGAGAAAAACTGTTTTTT.

This clonotype was seen a handful of times. This sequence joins TRBV7-2 and TRBJ2-3, with a possible D match to TRBD1 (6 bases). Germline V CDR1 and CDR2: SGHTA, FQGNSA. The V end lost 5 bases, the J end lost 6 bases, and 15 bases lay between the germline ends. This CDR3 is 14 amino acids long. CDR3 nucleotide sequence: TGTGCCAGCAGCCGACAGGACCCCTCGGATACGCAGTATTTT. Protein: CASSRQDPSDTQYF. Together with reference TRBV7-2 and TRBJ2-3, the CDR3 gives the full variable domain: GAGVSQSPSNKVTEKGKDVELRCDPISGHTALYWYRQSLGQGLEFLIYFQGNSAPDKSGLPSDRFSAERTGGSVSTLTIQRTQQEDSAVYLCASSRQDPSDTQYFGPGTRLTVL.

The table lists this clonotype with many counts. This rearrangement joins TRBV5-8 to TRBJ1-2; D might be TRBD1 (5 bases). Trimming took off 8 bases at V and 5 bases at J, with 13 bases between the two ends. Per germline, CDR1 SGHTS and CDR2 YDEGEE. This CDR3 is 12 amino acids long. The chain's CDR3 is CASTPRTYGYTF. In nucleotides, the CDR3 is TGTGCCAGTACTCCCAGGACATATGGCTACACCTTC.

V gene TRBV10-3 combines with J gene TRBJ2-5, with TRBD1 matching over 8 bases. The CDR3 length is 13 residues. J gave up 5 bases and V 11 bases, and 10 bases lay outside the gene matches. Germline V gene sequence: CDR1 ENHRY, CDR2 SYGVKD. For the CDR3, the DNA is TGTGCCTCCCAGCAGGGGGCTGGGGAGACCCAGTACTTC. It encodes CASQQGAGETQYF.

CDR3 region: CASSLGTESSYEQYF. The CDR3 DNA sequence: TGCGCCAGCAGCTTGGGGACAGAGAGCTCCTACGAGCAGTACTTC. The chain employs TRBV5-1 and TRBJ2-7; tentative D call: TRBD1 (6 bases). The CDR3 is 15 residues long. Trimming cost V 0 bases and J 0 bases, with 10 bases left between them. Germline CDR1 and CDR2: SGHRS and YFSETQ. Full variable domain (rest looked up from reference TRBV5-1 and TRBJ2-7): KAGVTQTPRYLIKTRGQQVTLSCSPISGHRSVSWYQQTPGQGLQFLFEYFSETQRNKGNFPGRFSGRQFSNSRSEMNVSTLELGDSALYLCASSLGTESSYEQYFGPGTRLTVT.

This clonotype occurred a few times. This chain links TRBV7-6 with TRBJ1-1; the D is unclear. The CDR3 is 13 amino acids. Per the germline V gene, CDR1 is SGHVS and CDR2 is FNYEAQ. V dropped 4 bases and J dropped 6 bases, with 12 bases sitting between them. The CDR3 DNA follows: TGTGCCAGCAGCTCCATACAGAGGTCTGAAGCTTTCTTT. Its protein product is CASSSIQRSEAFF.

This clonotype was detected many times. The chain has TRBV12-3 or TRBV12-4 and TRBJ1-5; 8 bases are a match to TRBD1. The ends lost 7 bases at V and 7 bases at J; junction bases unmatched: 6. The CDR3 is 13 residues long. The CDR3 bases are TGTGCCAGCAACTTACAGGGGGGGCAGCCCCAGCATTTT. This encodes CASNLQGGQPQHF.

This clonotype was counted a single time. This chain connects TRBV10-2 to TRBJ2-2, with D hard to call. The CDR3 runs to 16 residues. V dropped 2 bases and J dropped 2 bases, with 12 bases sitting between them. Germline V gives CDR1 WSHSY, CDR2 SAAADI. The CDR3 loop is CASSEGHQDNTGELFF. CDR3 DNA: TGCGCCAGCAGTGAGGGCCACCAGGATAACACCGGGGAGCTGTTTTTT.

The chain is built from TRBV6-5 and TRBJ2-3; D uncertain. The CDR3 spans 13 residues. Germline V gives CDR1 MNHEY, CDR2 SVGAGI. Deletions cut 5 bases from V and 3 bases from J, with 9 bases between. CDR3 residues: CASSQDITDTQYF. Here the CDR3 DNA reads TGTGCCAGCAGTCAGGATATAACAGATACGCAGTATTTT.

There are a few counts of this clonotype. The chain is built from TRBV19 and TRBJ1-5; D is undetermined. The CDR3 is 15 amino acids. Germline lookup yields CDR1 LNHDA and CDR2 SQIVND (reference sequence). V was trimmed by 6 bases and J by 0 bases, leaving 12 bases between them. CDR3 coding DNA: TGTGCCAGTAGAGGAGGAGGGTATAGCAATCAGCCCCAGCATTTT. This encodes CASRGGGYSNQPQHF.

This chain joins TRBV7-6 and TRBJ2-3, with 7 bases matching TRBD1. CDR1 is SGHVS and CDR2 is FNYEAQ in the germline V gene. This CDR3 spans 14 amino acids. J gave up 3 bases and V 6 bases, and 6 bases lay outside the gene matches. The CDR3 protein is CASRRQGVTDTQYF. CDR3 sequence (DNA): TGTGCCAGCAGGCGACAGGGAGTTACAGATACGCAGTATTTT.

The V and J genes are TRBV7-9 and TRBJ2-3; 8 bases align to TRBD1. Losses at the gene ends were 5 bases for V and 9 bases for J; bases not matched to a gene: 10. In germline, CDR1 is SEHNR, CDR2 FQNEAQ (reference sequence). The CDR3 runs to 14 residues. The CDR3 here is CASSHITRDRTQYF. The CDR3 DNA follows: TGTGCCAGCAGCCATATTACCCGGGACAGGACGCAGTATTTT.

This clonotype was observed a handful of times. This chain connects TRBV7-8 to TRBJ2-7; 7 positions match TRBD1. There are 16 residues in the CDR3. CDR1 and CDR2 (germline): SGHVS, FQNEAQ. Germline trimming cut 3 bases from V and 1 base from J; bases unmatched to any gene: 9. CDR3 protein: CASSFSLPGQSYEQYF. The CDR3 nucleotides are TGTGCCAGCAGCTTCTCGCTTCCGGGACAGTCCTACGAGCAGTACTTC.

The gene calls are TRBV4-3 and TRBJ1-2, with D possibly being TRBD1 (5 bases). The CDR3 length is 13 residues. Germline V gives CDR1 LGHNA, CDR2 YSLEER. The V end lost 3 bases, the J end lost 8 bases, and 13 bases lay between the germline ends. This CDR3 reads CASSQGGRTGYTF. As DNA, the CDR3 is TGCGCCAGCAGCCAGGGGGGACGGACCGGCTACACCTTC.

This clonotype was counted a few times. The chain recombines TRBV6-6 with TRBJ1-2, with TRBD1 matching over 7 bases. Losses at the gene ends were 2 bases for V and 7 bases for J; bases not matched to a gene: 13. CDR3 length: 16 residues. Germline CDR1 and CDR2: MNHNY and SVGAGI (reference sequence). The CDR3 coding sequence is TGTGCCAGCAGTTACCAAACGGGAAAGGGGGCGATTGGCTACACCTTC. Amino acids: CASSYQTGKGAIGYTF.

This clonotype was recorded many times. The rearrangement links TRBV7-9 to TRBJ2-6; D is ambiguous. Per the germline V gene, CDR1 is SEHNR and CDR2 is FQNEAQ (reference sequence). The CDR3 sequence is 14 residues long. V was clipped by 1 base and J by 6 bases, with 7 bases between them. Here the CDR3 DNA reads TGTGCCAGCAGCTTAGTAAGTACGGCCAACGTCCTGACTTTC. It translates to CASSLVSTANVLTF.

This chain links TRBV20-1 with TRBJ2-5; 12 bases are shared with TRBD2. The germline CDR1 and CDR2 sequences are DFQATT and SNEGSKA (reference sequence). The CDR3 extends over 16 amino acids. V lost 5 bases to trimming and J lost 3 bases; unmatched junction nucleotides: 10. The CDR3 coding sequence is TGCAGTGCTCACCTCCAGACTAGCGGGGGCAAAGAGACCCAGTACTTC. The encoded protein is CSAHLQTSGGKETQYF.